The entry below describes one T cell receptor beta chain. Its target is not known. The data belong to a study of blood T cells in healthy people across ages. Study-wide findings and caveats: Unsorted PBMCs prevented conclusive naive versus antigen-experienced comparison.

The CDR3 consists of 15 residues. V lost 5 bases and J lost 4; bases outside the gene matches: 6. Germline CDR1 is SEHNR and CDR2 is FQNEAQ (reference sequence). A second PCR, run for about 7 to 11 cycles, used a sample-barcoded 5' primer plus a J-beta primer mix. Each sample provided no less than 2.5 million CDR3-containing paired-end reads. Using its own MiXCR run on the 5' RACE reads, TCRdb lists one record per CDR3 protein. The data show about 1.7 million distinct CDR3 sequences, with 28% seen just once and around 7.7% held by the top ten. The sequence was obtained from a woman under 40 in good health. Sample: blood. The chain is built from TRBV7-9 and TRBJ1-2, with 11 nucleotides matching TRBD1. The CDR3 region has the DNA TGTGCCAGCAGCAAGGACAGGGGGCTGATCTATGGCTACACCTTC. This encodes CASSKDRGLIYGYTF. Filled out from reference TRBV7-9 and TRBJ1-2, the complete variable domain reads DTGVSQNPRHKITKRGQNVTFRCDPISEHNRLYWYRQTLGQGPEFLTYFQNEAQLEKSRLLSDRFSAERPKGSFSTLEIQRTEQGDSAMYLCASSKDRGLIYGYTFGSGTRLTVV.